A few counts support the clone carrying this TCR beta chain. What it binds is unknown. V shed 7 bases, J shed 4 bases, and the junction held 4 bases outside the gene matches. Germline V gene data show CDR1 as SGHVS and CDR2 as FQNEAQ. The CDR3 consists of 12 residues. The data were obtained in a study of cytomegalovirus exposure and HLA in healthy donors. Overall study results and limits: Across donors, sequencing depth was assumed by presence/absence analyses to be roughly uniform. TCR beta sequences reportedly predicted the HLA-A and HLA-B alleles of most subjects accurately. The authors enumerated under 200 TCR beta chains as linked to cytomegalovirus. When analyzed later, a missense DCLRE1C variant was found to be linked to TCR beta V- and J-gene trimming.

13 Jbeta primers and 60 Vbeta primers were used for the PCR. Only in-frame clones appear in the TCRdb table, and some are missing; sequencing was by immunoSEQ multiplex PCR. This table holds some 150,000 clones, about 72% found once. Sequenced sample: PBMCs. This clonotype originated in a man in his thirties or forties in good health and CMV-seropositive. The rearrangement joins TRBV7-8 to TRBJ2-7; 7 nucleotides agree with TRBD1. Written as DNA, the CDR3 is TGTGCCAGCACGGACAGGAGGTACGAGCAGTACTTC. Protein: CASTDRRYEQYF.